What follows describes a single TCR beta chain. The sample belongs to a study of identical twins. TCRdb reprocessed the 5' RACE reads via MiXCR and lists one record per CDR3 protein. Seen here are 200,000 to 300,000 distinct CDR3 sequences, roughly 7% observed once, and the top ten hold more than 3%. With 7 bases removed from V and 0 bases from J, the gap between germline ends came to 15 bases. Germline lookup yields CDR1 SNHLY and CDR2 FYNNEI. The CDR3 contains 16 residues. These data were also filed under a second study, of yellow fever vaccine responses in identical twins.

The clonotype originates from a woman between 18 and 29 years old in good health. Sample: memory (CD45RO+) T cells sorted from blood. V usage is TRBV2 and J usage is TRBJ2-2, with a tentative D call TRBD1 (6 bases). Here the CDR3 reads CASTIPGTSNTGELFF. The CDR3 nucleotides read TGTGCCAGCACCATACCCGGGACATCGAACACCGGGGAGCTGTTTTTT.